This T cell receptor beta chain is from a study of cytomegalovirus exposure and HLA in healthy donors. Overall study results and limits: Earlier results showed most TCR beta V segments being productive about 87% or about 30% of the time.

The length of the CDR3 is 15 residues. Germline lookup yields CDR1 SGHRS and CDR2 YFSETQ. Losses at the gene ends were 0 bases for V and 2 bases for J; bases not matched to a gene: 3. The PCR employed 60 Vbeta primers together with 13 Jbeta primers. The method was immunoSEQ multiplex PCR; TCRdb's version includes in-frame clones alone and lacks a portion of them. The sample totals 50,000 or so clones. As regards this clone: Its antigen is undetermined.

Sample: PBMCs. The TCR was taken from a woman aged 55-69 years in good health and CMV-seropositive. This chain connects TRBV5-1 to TRBJ2-7; 9 bases align to TRBD1. The CDR3 DNA sequence: TGCGCCAGCAGCTTGGCCGGGACAGGGACCTACGAGCAGTACTTC. Its protein product is CASSLAGTGTYEQYF.